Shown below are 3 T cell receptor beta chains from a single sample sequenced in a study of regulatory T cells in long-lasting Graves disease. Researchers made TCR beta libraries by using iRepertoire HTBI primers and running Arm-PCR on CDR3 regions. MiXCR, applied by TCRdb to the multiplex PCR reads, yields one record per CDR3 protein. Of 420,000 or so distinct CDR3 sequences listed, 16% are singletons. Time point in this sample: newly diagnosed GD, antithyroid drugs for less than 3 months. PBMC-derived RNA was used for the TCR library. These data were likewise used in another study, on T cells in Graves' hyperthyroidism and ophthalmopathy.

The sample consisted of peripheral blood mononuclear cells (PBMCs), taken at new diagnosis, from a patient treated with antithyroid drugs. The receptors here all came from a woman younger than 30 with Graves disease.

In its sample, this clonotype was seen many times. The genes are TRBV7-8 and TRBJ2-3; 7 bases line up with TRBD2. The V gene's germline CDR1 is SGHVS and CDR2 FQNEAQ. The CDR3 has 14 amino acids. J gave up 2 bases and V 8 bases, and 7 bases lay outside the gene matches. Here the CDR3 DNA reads TGTGCCAGCTATACTGCGGGAGACACAGATACGCAGTATTTT. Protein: CASYTAGDTDTQYF. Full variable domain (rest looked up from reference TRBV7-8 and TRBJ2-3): GAGVSQSPRYKVAKRGQDVALRCDPISGHVSLFWYQQALGQGPEFLTYFQNEAQLDKSGLPSDRFFAERPEGSVSTLKIQRTQQEDSAVYLCASYTAGDTDTQYFGPGTRLTVL.

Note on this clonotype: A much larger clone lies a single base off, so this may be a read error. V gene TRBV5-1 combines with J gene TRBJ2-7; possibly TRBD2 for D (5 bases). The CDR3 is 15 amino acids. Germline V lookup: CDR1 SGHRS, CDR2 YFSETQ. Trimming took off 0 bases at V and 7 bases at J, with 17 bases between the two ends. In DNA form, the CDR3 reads TGCGCCAGCAGCTTGGGGGATCTAGCCTACAATGAGCAGTACTTC. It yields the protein CASSLGDLAYNEQYF.

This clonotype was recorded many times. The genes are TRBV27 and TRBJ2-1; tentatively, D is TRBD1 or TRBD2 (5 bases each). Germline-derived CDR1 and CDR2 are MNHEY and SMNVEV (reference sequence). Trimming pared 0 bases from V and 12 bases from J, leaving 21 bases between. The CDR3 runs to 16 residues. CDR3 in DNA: TGTGCCAGCAGTTTATCGGGGCAGGGCCGGGGACGATGGCAGTTCTTC. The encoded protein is CASSLSGQGRGRWQFF.